The 19 T cell receptor beta chains below all came from one sample that was sequenced in a study of OX40 agonist ivuxolimab in advanced cancers. Sequenced by immunoSEQ multiplex PCR; TCRdb stores in-frame clones only, minus some. The repertoire holds under 65,000 clones, with 85% as singletons. Sample: CD4+ or CD8+ T cells sorted from blood, taken in a trial of the OX40 agonist ivuxolimab. These TCRs come from an adult with an advanced solid tumor such as melanoma, head and neck, liver or kidney cancer.

In this sample, this clone turned up once. The genes are TRBV19 and TRBJ2-7; D perhaps matches TRBD2 (5 bases). There are 13 residues in the CDR3. V shed 10 bases and J shed 2 bases, with 15 bases lying between them. Germline V gene sequence: CDR1 LNHDA, CDR2 SQIVND (reference sequence). CDR3: CATLGEVPYEQYF. The CDR3 DNA follows: TGTGCCACCCTGGGAGAGGTGCCCTACGAGCAGTACTTC. Full variable domain (missing parts from reference TRBV19 and TRBJ2-7): DGGITQSPKYLFRKEGQNVTLSCEQNLNHDAMYWYRQDPGQGLRLIYYSQIVNDFQKGDIAEGYSVSREKKESFPLTVTSAQKNPTAFYLCATLGEVPYEQYFGPGTRLTVT.

This sequence joins TRBV7-9 and TRBJ1-1, with D unresolved. V lost 2 bases to trimming and J lost 5 bases, with 9 bases between them. Germline values: CDR1 SEHNR, CDR2 FQNEAQ (reference sequence). The CDR3 contains 13 residues. The CDR3 DNA reads as TGTGCCAGCAGCTTAAACGCGGGGACTGAAGCTTTCTTT. It is translated as CASSLNAGTEAFF.

The V gene is TRBV16, the J gene TRBJ2-3; no reliable D call. This CDR3 spans 13 amino acids. Germline CDR1 is KGHSY and CDR2 is FQNENV. Trimming took off 0 bases at V and 1 base at J, with 2 bases between the two ends. The chain's CDR3 is CASSQSGTDTQYF. Written as DNA, the CDR3 is TGTGCCAGCAGCCAATCTGGCACAGATACGCAGTATTTT.

J is TRBJ2-7 and V is TRBV28; 10 nucleotides line up with TRBD2. The CDR3 totals 15 residues. CDR1 MDHEN and CDR2 SYDVKM come from the germline V gene. Trimming took 6 bases from V and 7 from J; bases not matched to a gene: 12. DNA for the CDR3: TGTGCCAGCAGAACCTCTAGCGGGGGACCTTGGGAGCAGTACGTC. Amino acid sequence: CASRTSSGGPWEQYV.

This clone was counted a single time. This chain links TRBV9 with TRBJ2-7; D might be TRBD1 or TRBD2, each matching 5 bases. Germline CDR1 SGDLS, CDR2 YYNGEE. V gave up 3 bases and J gave up 6 bases, with 10 bases separating them. The length of the CDR3 is 12 residues. Written as DNA, the CDR3 is TGTGCCAGCAGCGCTGGGGGATTCGAGCAGTACTTC. This encodes CASSAGGFEQYF. Combining the CDR3 with reference TRBV9 and TRBJ2-7 gives the whole variable domain DSGVTQTPKHLITATGQRVTLRCSPRSGDLSVYWYQQSLDQGLQFLIQYYNGEERAKGNILERFSAQQFPDLHSELNLSSLELGDSALYFCASSAGGFEQYFGPGTRLTVT.

The chain combines TRBV6-5 with TRBJ2-1, with a tentative D call TRBD1 (6 bases). Germline V gives CDR1 MNHEY, CDR2 SVGAGI. This CDR3 contains 11 residues. The V end was cut by 8 bases, the J end by 7 bases, with 9 bases between. The CDR3 loop reads CASQGWNEQFF. In nucleotides, the CDR3 is TGTGCCAGCCAGGGGTGGAATGAGCAGTTCTTC.

The V and J genes are TRBV7-6 and TRBJ1-1, with D uncertain. The V end was cut by 5 bases, the J end by 5 bases, with 6 bases between. CDR1 SGHVS and CDR2 FNYEAQ come from the germline V gene. The CDR3 spans 11 residues. DNA for the CDR3: TGTGCCAGCAGCCCGAAAACTGAAGCTTTCTTT. It yields the protein CASSPKTEAFF.

This rearrangement joins TRBV5-4 to TRBJ1-1, with TRBD1 matching over 7 bases. The CDR3 length is 14 residues. The germline CDR1 and CDR2 sequences are SGHNT and YYREEE (reference sequence). Trimming took 2 bases from V and 8 from J; bases not matched to a gene: 9. The CDR3 coding sequence is TGTGCCAGCAGCTTTGGGGGAGGGGGCTACGAAGCTTTCTTT. Its translation is CASSFGGGGYEAFF. Using reference TRBV5-4 and TRBJ1-1 for the parts outside the CDR3, the full variable domain is ETGVTQSPTHLIKTRGQQVTLRCSSQSGHNTVSWYQQALGQGPQFIFQYYREEENGRGNFPPRFSGLQFPNYSSELNVNALELDDSALYLCASSFGGGGYEAFFGQGTRLTVV.

The rearrangement joins TRBV18 to TRBJ2-7; TRBD1 agrees at 7 bases. The V gene's germline CDR1 is KGHSH and CDR2 LQKENI. The CDR3 has 12 amino acids. J lost 5 bases, V lost 3 bases, and 1 base had no gene match. In nucleotides, the CDR3 is TGTGCCAGCTCACCCGACAGGGACGAGCAGTACTTC. Translating it yields CASSPDRDEQYF.

J is TRBJ1-1 and V is TRBV7-8, with D possibly TRBD1 on 6 matching bases. The CDR3 spans 16 residues. Germline CDR1 is SGHVS and CDR2 is FQNEAQ. Deletions cut 4 bases from V and 3 bases from J, with 18 bases between. The CDR3 nucleotides read TGTGCCAGCAGCTCCCGCCGGGACAAGGGGGACACTGAAGCTTTCTTT. Translated: CASSSRRDKGDTEAFF.

The chain combines TRBV6-5 with TRBJ1-2, with D possibly matching TRBD1 (6 bases). Per germline, CDR1 MNHEY and CDR2 SVGAGI. The V end lost 3 bases, the J end lost 9 bases, and 11 bases lay between the germline ends. The CDR3 totals 12 residues. CDR3 sequence: CASSYYQGSYTF. The CDR3 DNA reads TGTGCCAGCAGTTATTACCAGGGGAGCTACACCTTC.

This sequence joins TRBV29-1 and TRBJ1-1; TRBD1 agrees at 8 bases. The length of the CDR3 is 18 residues. Germline loops: CDR1 SQVTM, CDR2 ANQGSEA. Trimming took 5 bases from V and 0 from J; bases not matched to a gene: 17. The CDR3: CSVQGAAAGNLMNTEAFF. The DNA for the CDR3 is TGCAGCGTTCAGGGGGCAGCTGCTGGGAACCTGATGAACACTGAAGCTTTCTTT.

This chain joins TRBV19 and TRBJ1-2, with D possibly being TRBD1 (5 bases). Germline V lookup: CDR1 LNHDA, CDR2 SQIVND (reference sequence). The CDR3 is 13 amino acids. V was clipped by 5 bases and J by 4 bases, with 11 bases between them. The CDR3 DNA is TGTGCCAGTAGTTCCGGGACGGTCTATGGCTACACCTTC. Translating it yields CASSSGTVYGYTF.

Here the CDR3 DNA reads TGTGCCAGCAGCATTTTTTCAGGGTCCGACACCGGGGAGCTGTTTTTT. Its protein is CASSIFSGSDTGELFF. The chain carries TRBV13 and TRBJ2-2; TRBD1 is a possible D gene (5 bases). Germline CDR1 and CDR2: PRHDT and FYEKMQ (reference sequence). V was trimmed by 5 bases and J by 3 bases, leaving 16 bases between them. There are 16 residues in the CDR3. Filled out from reference TRBV13 and TRBJ2-2, the complete variable domain reads AAGVIQSPRHLIKEKRETATLKCYPIPRHDTVYWYQQGPGQDPQFLISFYEKMQSDKGSIPDRFSAQQFSDYHSELNMSSLELGDSALYFCASSIFSGSDTGELFFGEGSRLTVL.

The sample holds one count of this clone. The V gene is TRBV6-5, the J gene TRBJ1-2; D possibly corresponds to TRBD1 (5 bases). The CDR3 contains 15 residues. Trimming shortened V by 7 bases and J by 3 bases, and 18 bases separated the two germline ends. Germline-derived CDR1 and CDR2 are MNHEY and SVGAGI. The CDR3 loop reads CASTEQGSLHYGYTF. The CDR3 region has the DNA TGTGCCAGCACGGAGCAGGGCTCCCTACACTATGGCTACACCTTC.

The chain couples TRBV20-1 to TRBJ2-3; the D gene is possibly TRBD1 (5 bases). The CDR3 is made up of 11 amino acids. V lost 2 bases and J lost 5, with 5 bases in between. Germline CDR1 DFQATT, CDR2 SNEGSKA (reference sequence). CDR3 DNA sequence: TGCAGTGCTAGACAGGGAGATACGCAGTATTTT. Encoded protein: CSARQGDTQYF.

The rearrangement joins TRBV10-3 to TRBJ2-7; D is possibly TRBD1 (6 bases). V dropped 4 bases and J dropped 4 bases, with 14 bases sitting between them. Germline V lookup: CDR1 ENHRY, CDR2 SYGVKD. The CDR3 contains 14 residues. The CDR3 is CAISAAVQGYEQYF. Written as DNA, the CDR3 is TGTGCCATCAGTGCTGCGGTACAGGGTTACGAGCAGTACTTC.

V usage is TRBV7-2 and J usage is TRBJ1-2; D unresolved. Germline CDR1 SGHTA, CDR2 FQGNSA. Trimming pared 1 base from V and 8 bases from J, leaving 11 bases between. CDR3 length: 13 residues. This chain's CDR3 is CASSLGLSGGYTF. CDR3 sequence (DNA): TGTGCCAGCAGCTTAGGACTCTCGGGAGGCTACACCTTC.

J is TRBJ2-5 and V is TRBV7-7; TRBD1 matches 7 bases. The CDR3 has 17 residues. Germline V gives CDR1 SSHAT, CDR2 FNYEAQ (reference sequence). The J segment lost 0 bases and the V segment lost 1 base, leaving 8 bases of the junction unmatched. The CDR3 region is CASSLVFARGNQETQYF. CDR3 bases: TGTGCCAGCAGCTTAGTTTTCGCCAGGGGGAACCAAGAGACCCAGTACTTC.